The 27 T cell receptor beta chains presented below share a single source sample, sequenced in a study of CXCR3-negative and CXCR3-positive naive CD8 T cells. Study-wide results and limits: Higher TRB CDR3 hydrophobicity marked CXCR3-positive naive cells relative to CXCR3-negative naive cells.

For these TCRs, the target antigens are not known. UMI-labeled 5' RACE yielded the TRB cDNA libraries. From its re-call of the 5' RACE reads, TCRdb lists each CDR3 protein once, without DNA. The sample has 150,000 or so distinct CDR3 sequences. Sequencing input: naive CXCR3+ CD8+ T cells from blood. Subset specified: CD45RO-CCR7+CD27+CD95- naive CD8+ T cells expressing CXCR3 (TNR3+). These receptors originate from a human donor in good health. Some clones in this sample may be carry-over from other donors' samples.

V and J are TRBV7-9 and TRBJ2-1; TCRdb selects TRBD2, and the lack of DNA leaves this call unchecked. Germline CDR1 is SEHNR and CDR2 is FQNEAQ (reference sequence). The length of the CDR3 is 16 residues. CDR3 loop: CASSLTWTSGPNEQFF.

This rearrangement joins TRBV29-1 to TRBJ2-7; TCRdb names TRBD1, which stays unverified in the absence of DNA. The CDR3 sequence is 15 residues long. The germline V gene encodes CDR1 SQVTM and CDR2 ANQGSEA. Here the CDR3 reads CSVTSLQGTPYEQYF.

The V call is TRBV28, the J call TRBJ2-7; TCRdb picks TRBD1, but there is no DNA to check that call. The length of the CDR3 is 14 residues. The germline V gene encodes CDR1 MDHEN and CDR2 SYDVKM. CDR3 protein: CASSPLGQSYEQYF.

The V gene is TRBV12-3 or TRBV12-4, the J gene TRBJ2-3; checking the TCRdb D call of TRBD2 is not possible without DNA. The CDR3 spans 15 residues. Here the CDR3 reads CASSLRLARTDTQYF.

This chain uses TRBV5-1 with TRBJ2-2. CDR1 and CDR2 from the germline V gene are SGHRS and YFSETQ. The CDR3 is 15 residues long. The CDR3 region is CASSLVDPNTGELFF. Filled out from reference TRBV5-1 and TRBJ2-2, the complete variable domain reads KAGVTQTPRYLIKTRGQQVTLSCSPISGHRSVSWYQQTPGQGLQFLFEYFSETQRNKGNFPGRFSGRQFSNSRSEMNVSTLELGDSALYLCASSLVDPNTGELFFGEGSRLTVL.

The CDR3: CASSVITGGASSYEQYF. The chain couples TRBV7-9 to TRBJ2-7; the TCRdb D gene call, TRBD1, has no DNA to confirm it. CDR1 and CDR2 from the germline V gene are SEHNR and FQNEAQ (reference sequence). This CDR3 spans 17 amino acids.

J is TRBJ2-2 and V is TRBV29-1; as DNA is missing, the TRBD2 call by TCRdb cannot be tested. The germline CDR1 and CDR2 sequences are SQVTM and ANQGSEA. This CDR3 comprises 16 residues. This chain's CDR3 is CSVGGGRAGYTGELFF.

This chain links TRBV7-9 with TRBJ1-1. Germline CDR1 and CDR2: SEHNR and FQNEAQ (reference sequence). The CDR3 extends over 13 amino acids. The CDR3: CASITLQLIEAFF. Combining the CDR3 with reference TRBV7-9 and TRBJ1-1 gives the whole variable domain DTGVSQNPRHKITKRGQNVTFRCDPISEHNRLYWYRQTLGQGPEFLTYFQNEAQLEKSRLLSDRFSAERPKGSFSTLEIQRTEQGDSAMYLCASITLQLIEAFFGQGTRLTVV.

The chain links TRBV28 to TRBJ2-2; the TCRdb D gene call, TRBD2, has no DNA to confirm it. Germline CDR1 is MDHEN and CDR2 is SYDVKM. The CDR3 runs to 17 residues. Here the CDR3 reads CASSWGTRRLYTGELFF.

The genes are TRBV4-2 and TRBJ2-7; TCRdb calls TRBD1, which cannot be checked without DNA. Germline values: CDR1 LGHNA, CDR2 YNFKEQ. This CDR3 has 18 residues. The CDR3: CASSRPTNLDRPSYEQYF.

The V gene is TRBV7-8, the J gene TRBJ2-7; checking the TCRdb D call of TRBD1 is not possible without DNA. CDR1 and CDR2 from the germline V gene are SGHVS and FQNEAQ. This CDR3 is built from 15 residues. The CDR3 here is CASSLAGQGVDEQYF.

The CDR3 sequence is CASSVTSGVYNEQFF. The chain is built from TRBV9 and TRBJ2-1; the TCRdb call, TRBD2, lacks DNA for checking. Germline assignment: CDR1 SGDLS and CDR2 YYNGEE. The CDR3 has 15 residues.

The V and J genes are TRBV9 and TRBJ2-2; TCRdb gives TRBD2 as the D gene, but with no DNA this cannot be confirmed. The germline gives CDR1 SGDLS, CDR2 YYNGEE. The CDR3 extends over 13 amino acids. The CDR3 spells CASSGDYPGELFF.

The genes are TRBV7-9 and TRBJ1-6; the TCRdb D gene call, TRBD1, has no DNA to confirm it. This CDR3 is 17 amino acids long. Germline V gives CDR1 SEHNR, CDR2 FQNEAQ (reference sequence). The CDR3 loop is CASSLVAAGVDNSPLHF.

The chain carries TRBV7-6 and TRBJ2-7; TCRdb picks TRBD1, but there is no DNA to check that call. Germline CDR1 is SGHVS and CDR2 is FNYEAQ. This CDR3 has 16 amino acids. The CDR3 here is CASSLSGTPEVWEQYF.

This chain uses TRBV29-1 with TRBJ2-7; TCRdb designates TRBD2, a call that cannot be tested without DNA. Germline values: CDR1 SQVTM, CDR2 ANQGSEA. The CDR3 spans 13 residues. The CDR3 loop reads CSVETSGRLEQYF.

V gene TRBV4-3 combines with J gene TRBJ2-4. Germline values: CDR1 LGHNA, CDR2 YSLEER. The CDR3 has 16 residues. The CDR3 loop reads CASSQDMVGSGDIQYF.

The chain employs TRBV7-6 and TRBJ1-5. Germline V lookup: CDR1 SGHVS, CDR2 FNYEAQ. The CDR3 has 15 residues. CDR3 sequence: CASSLAGSGNQPQHF.

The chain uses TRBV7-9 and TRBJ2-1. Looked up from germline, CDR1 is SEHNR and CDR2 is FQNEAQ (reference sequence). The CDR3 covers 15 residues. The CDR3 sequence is CASSFSGRSYNEQFF.

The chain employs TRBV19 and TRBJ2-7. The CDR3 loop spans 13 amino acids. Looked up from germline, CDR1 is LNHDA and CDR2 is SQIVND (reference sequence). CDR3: CASSIQVLYEQYF.

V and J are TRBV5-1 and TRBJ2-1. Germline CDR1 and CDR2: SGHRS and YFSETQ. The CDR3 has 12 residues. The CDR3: CASSSVLDEQFF.

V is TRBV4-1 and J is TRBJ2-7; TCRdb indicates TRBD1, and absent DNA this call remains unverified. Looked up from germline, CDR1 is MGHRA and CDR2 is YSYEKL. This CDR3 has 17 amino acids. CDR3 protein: CASSYGGDRGSGYEQYF.

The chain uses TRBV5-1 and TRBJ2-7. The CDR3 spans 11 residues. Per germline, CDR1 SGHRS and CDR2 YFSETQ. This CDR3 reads CASSSTYEQYF.

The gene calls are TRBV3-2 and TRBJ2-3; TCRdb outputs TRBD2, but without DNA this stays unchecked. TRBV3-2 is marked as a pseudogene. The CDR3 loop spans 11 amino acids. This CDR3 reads CASSPTNLGHF.

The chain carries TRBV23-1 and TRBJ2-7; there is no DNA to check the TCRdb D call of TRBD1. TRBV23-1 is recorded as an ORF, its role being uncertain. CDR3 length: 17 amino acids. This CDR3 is CASSQPAVGPGGYEQYF.

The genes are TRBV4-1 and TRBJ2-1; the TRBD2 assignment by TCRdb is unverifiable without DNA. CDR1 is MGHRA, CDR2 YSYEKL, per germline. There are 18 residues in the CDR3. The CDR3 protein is CASSQRRGGAIGGNEQFF.

CDR3: CASTPSPGGGSTDTQYF. The chain is built from TRBV12-3 or TRBV12-4 and TRBJ2-3; TCRdb's assignment of TRBD1 cannot be checked, as there is no DNA. The CDR3 contains 17 residues.